What follows describes a single T cell receptor (beta chain). As yet, its antigen is unknown. This sample was included in a study of T cell responses to AZD1222 COVID-19 vaccine. CDR1 and CDR2 from the germline V gene are MDHEN and SYDVKM. Germline trimming cut 3 bases from V and 0 bases from J; bases unmatched to any gene: 3. This CDR3 spans 15 amino acids. Overall study findings and caveats: Most donors were white British and more were female, and clonal diversity was possibly underestimated. Sampling that yielded the repertoires occurred only after the peak T cell response.

This table comes from immunoSEQ multiplex PCR, and its TCRdb copy is limited to in-frame clones, with some not included. The sample consists of fewer than 150,000 clones, 88% of them appearing once. The V and J genes are TRBV28 and TRBJ2-7; TRBD2 agrees at 9 bases. Sequences were derived from peripheral blood, sampled on day 0 of AZD1222 vaccination. This receptor was obtained from an adult in good health. CDR3 protein: CASSLAAGGSYEQYF. The CDR3 DNA reads as TGTGCCAGCAGTTTGGCAGCGGGAGGCTCCTACGAGCAGTACTTC.